What follows is one T cell receptor (beta chain) and its context. No cognate antigen has been identified for it. Base qualities are not at hand, and no much larger clone is one base apart. The data were taken from a study of T cell repertoires in aging, cancer and after chemotherapy (dated by TCRdb to 2018 to 2020). Broadly, across the study: Donors were distributed across six age groups ranging from 30 or younger to 70 or older, with at least three individuals included per group. A cohort of 220 or so cancer patients (roughly 90 with hematological and around 120 with solid cancers) was assembled, and around 100 healthy donors were included as a reference group. Peripheral blood TCR beta repertoires from healthy donors and cancer patients were profiled to examine immunoaging and T cell reconstitution after chemotherapy. In total, the full dataset held 8.5 million to 9.5 million TCR reads. Control TCR repertoires from healthy donors were recorded over several months to years, and clear clonal overlap was observed across re-sampling.

Overall study results and their limits: Declining TCR diversity with age in healthy donors was mainly explained by loss of richness; in cancer patients, loss of evenness also contributed. An increase in median generation probability over the chemotherapy interval was observed in both cancer cohorts, suggesting that the repertoire was reconstituted through rebound thymic output. Untreated patients with hematological or solid cancers showed significantly lower blood TCR diversity and higher clonality than age-matched healthy donors. According to the authors, the repertoire data do not allow conclusions to be drawn about immunological memory after chemotherapy.

TCR beta rearrangements were amplified from genomic DNA isolated from peripheral blood, not from sorted cells or RNA. From cysteine to phenylalanine, the CDR3 is 17 amino acids long. Solely the CDR3 DNA is kept, with 51 bases framed from the first base. Per the germline V gene (reference sequence), SEHNR is the CDR1 and FQNEAQ is the CDR2. Relative to germline, V is missing 3 bases and J is missing 0 bases, with 4 bases of the junction outside any gene match. Rearranged TRB sequences spanning V, D and J segments were amplified in a multiplex touch-down PCR with a mixed TRB-A/B primer pool. Two consecutive PCR reactions with Phusion HS II polymerase added Illumina adapters and sample indices to the amplicons. The amplicons were purified from gel with the NucleoSpin Gel and PCR Clean-up kit and then assessed with Qubit and an Agilent 2100 Bioanalyzer. Libraries were sequenced on an Illumina MiSeq using 600-cycle, single-indexed, paired-end runs. The study's own analysis went as follows. MiXCR versions 2.12 and 3.0.5 were used to process the TRB sequences. Each unique CDR3 nucleotide sequence counted as one clone, and only productive sequences with at least two reads were retained. The repertoire metrics were Shannon diversity, evenness, clonality (calculated as one minus evenness), and diversity profiles parameterized by alpha from 0 to 5. The IGoR algorithm was used to calculate generation probabilities of clones in the paired pre- and post-chemotherapy samples. The raw public data were reprocessed by TCRdb itself: fastp quality trimming at Q25, MiXCR clonotype calling, in-frame beta chains only. Entries are consolidated by CDR3 protein sequence, retaining the most common genes and DNA. TCRdb's processing, not the authors', yielded these V and J calls. This sample lists 2,800 or so distinct CDR3 sequences; around 30% were detected once. Jointly, the top ten make up 9.5% to 10% of the sample.

The sequence links TRBV7-9 to TRBJ2-5; 13 of the junction bases match TRBD2. Sequencing input: blood. The clonotype originates from a human donor in good health. The sequenced DNA is TGTGCCAGCAGCTTCGGACTAGCGGGAGCGTACCAAGAGACCCAGTACTTC. It encodes CASSFGLAGAYQETQYF.